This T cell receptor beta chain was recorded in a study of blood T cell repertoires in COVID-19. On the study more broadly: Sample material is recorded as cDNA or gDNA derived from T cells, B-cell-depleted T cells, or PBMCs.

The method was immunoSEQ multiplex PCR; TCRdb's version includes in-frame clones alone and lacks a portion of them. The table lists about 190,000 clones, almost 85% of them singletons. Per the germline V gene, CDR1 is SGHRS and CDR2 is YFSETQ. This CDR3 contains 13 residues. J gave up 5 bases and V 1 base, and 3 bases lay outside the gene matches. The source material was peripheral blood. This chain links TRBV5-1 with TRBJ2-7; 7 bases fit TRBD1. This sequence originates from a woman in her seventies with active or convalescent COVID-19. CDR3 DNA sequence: TGCGCCAGCAGCTTGAGGGGGCCCCACGAGCAGTACTTC. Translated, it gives CASSLRGPHEQYF. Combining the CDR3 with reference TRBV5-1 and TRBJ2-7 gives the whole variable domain KAGVTQTPRYLIKTRGQQVTLSCSPISGHRSVSWYQQTPGQGLQFLFEYFSETQRNKGNFPGRFSGRQFSNSRSEMNVSTLELGDSALYLCASSLRGPHEQYFGPGTRLTVT.